This TCR beta chain was profiled in a study of cytomegalovirus exposure and HLA in healthy donors. The overall study: Unique TCR beta sequences numbering 117 million came from about 179 million T cells in an earlier analysis.

Primers included in the PCR were 60 Vbeta and 13 Jbeta primers. Sequencing was performed with immunoSEQ multiplex PCR; in TCRdb, only in-frame clones are kept and a portion is missing. The table includes 150,000 or so clones, about 80% detected once. This sequence originates from a man aged 25 to 40 in good health and CMV-seropositive. Sequencing was carried out using PBMCs.

The CDR3 DNA follows: TGCGCCAGCAGCTTGGGGACTTCTAGCGGGGTTTACTCCTACAATGAGCAGTTCTTC. Translation gives CASSLGTSSGVYSYNEQFF. The chain joins TRBV5-1 to TRBJ2-1; TRBD2 agrees at 9 bases. Per germline, CDR1 SGHRS and CDR2 YFSETQ. Germline trimming cut 0 bases from V and 0 bases from J; bases unmatched to any gene: 10. This CDR3 spans 19 amino acids.